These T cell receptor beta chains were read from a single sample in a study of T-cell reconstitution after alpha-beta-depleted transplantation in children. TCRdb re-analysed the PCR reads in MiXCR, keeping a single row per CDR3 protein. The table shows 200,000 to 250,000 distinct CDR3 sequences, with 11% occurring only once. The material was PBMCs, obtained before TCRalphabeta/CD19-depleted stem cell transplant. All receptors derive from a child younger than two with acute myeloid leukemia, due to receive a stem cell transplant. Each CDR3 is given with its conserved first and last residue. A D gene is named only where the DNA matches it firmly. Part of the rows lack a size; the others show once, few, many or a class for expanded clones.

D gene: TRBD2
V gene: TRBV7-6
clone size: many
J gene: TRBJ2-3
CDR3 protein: CASSPRATSSVADTQYF
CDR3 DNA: TGTGCCAGCAGCCCCCGGGCGACTAGCAGCGTAGCAGATACGCAGTATTTT

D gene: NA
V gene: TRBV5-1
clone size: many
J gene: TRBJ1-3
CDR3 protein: CASSGQGYGNTIYF
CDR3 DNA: TGCGCCAGCAGCGGCCAGGGATATGGAAACACCATATATTTT

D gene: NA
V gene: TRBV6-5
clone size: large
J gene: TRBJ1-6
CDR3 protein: CASSPPGSPLHF
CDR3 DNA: TGTGCCAGCAGTCCCCCAGGATCACCCCTCCACTTT

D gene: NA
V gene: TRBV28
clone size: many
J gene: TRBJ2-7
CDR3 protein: CASSPGAALSYEQYF
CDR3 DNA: TGTGCCAGCAGCCCTGGGGCAGCCCTCTCCTACGAGCAGTACTTC

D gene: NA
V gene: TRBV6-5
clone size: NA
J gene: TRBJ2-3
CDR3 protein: CASSYEGPRVDTQYF
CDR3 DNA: TGTGCCAGCAGTTACGAGGGCCCTCGGGTAGATACGCAGTATTTT

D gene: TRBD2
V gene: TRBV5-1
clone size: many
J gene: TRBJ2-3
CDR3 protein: CASSLTSGGASTDTQYF
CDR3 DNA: TGCGCCAGCAGCTTGACTAGCGGGGGTGCTAGCACAGATACGCAGTATTTT

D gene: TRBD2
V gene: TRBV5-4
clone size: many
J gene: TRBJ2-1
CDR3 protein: CASSPQQGLEGDEQFF
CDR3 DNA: TGTGCCAGCAGCCCCCAACAAGGACTAGAAGGGGATGAGCAGTTCTTC

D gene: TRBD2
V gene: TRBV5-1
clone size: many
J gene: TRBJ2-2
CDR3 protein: CASSRSGTSLANTGELFF
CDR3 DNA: TGCGCCAGCAGCCGGTCCGGGACTAGCCTTGCGAACACCGGGGAGCTGTTTTTT

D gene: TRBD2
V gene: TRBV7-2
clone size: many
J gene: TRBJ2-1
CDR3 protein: CASSRRLAGRPNNEQFF
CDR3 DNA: TGTGCCAGCAGCCGACGACTAGCGGGTAGGCCAAACAATGAGCAGTTCTTC

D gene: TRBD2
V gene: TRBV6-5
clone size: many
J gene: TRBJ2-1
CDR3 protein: CASSLNSGSGYNEQFF
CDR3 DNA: TGTGCCAGCAGTCTAAACAGCGGGAGTGGATACAATGAGCAGTTCTTC

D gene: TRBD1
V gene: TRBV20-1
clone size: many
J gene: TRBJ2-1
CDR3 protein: CSASPGQALVNEQFF
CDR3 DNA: TGCAGTGCCAGCCCGGGACAGGCTCTCGTCAATGAGCAGTTCTTC

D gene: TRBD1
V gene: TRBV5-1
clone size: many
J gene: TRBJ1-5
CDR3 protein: CASSEQGASNQPQHF
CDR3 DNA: TGCGCCAGCAGCGAGCAGGGGGCCAGCAATCAGCCCCAGCATTTT

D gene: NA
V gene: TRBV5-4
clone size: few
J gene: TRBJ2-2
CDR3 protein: CASSSARHRNTGELFF
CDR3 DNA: TGTGCCAGCAGCTCAGCTCGGCACCGGAACACCGGGGAGCTGTTTTTT

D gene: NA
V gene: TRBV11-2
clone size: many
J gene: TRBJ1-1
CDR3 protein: CASSLHLNTEAFF
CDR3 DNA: TGTGCCAGCAGCTTACATTTGAACACTGAAGCTTTCTTT

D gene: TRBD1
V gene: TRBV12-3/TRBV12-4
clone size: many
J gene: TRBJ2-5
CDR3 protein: CASSLSLWTGRETQYF
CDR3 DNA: TGTGCCAGCAGTTTATCCCTATGGACAGGACGGGAGACCCAGTACTTC

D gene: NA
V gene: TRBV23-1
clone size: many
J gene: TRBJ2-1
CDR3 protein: CASGVNEQFF
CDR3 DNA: TGCGCCAGCGGTGTGAATGAGCAGTTCTTC

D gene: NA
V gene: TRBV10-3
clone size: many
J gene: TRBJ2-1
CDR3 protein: CAISEQAEVYNEQFF
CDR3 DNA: TGTGCCATCAGTGAGCAAGCGGAGGTGTACAATGAGCAGTTCTTC